A selection of T cell receptor beta chains follows, all from one sample in a study of T-cell reconstitution after alpha-beta-depleted transplantation in children. TCRdb reprocessed the PCR reads with MiXCR, giving one entry per CDR3 protein. The sample consists of around 800,000 distinct CDR3 sequences, 15% to 20% of them appearing once. Sequencing used PBMCs, mostly from graft donor cells, obtained 360 days after TCRalphabeta/CD19-depleted stem cell transplant. These receptors were obtained from a male patient between 10 and 17 years old who had a stem cell transplant for acute lymphoblastic leukemia, so the T cells may come from the graft donor. Both conserved end residues are part of each CDR3. The D gene is left open where the match is weak. The size entry is marked missing in some rows and otherwise reads once, few, many or a size class.

clone size | J gene | V gene | D gene | CDR3 protein | CDR3 DNA
few | TRBJ2-7 | TRBV12-3/TRBV12-4 | TRBD2 | CASSLIAGVTLTYEQYF | TGTGCCAGCAGTTTAATAGCGGGAGTTACCCTTACCTACGAGCAGTACTTC
few | TRBJ1-1 | TRBV29-1 | . | CSVPTGSRTEAFF | TGCAGCGTTCCAACAGGGAGTCGAACTGAAGCTTTCTTT
few | TRBJ1-1 | TRBV29-1 | . | CSVRTAEAFF | TGCAGCGTTAGGACAGCCGAAGCTTTCTTT
many | TRBJ2-7 | TRBV6-5 | . | CASSYPGESNEQYF | TGTGCCAGCAGTTACCCAGGGGAGTCGAACGAGCAGTACTTC
. | TRBJ2-7 | TRBV12-3/TRBV12-4 | . | CASRPGGDYEQYF | TGTGCCAGCAGACCCGGCGGGGACTACGAGCAGTACTTC
few | TRBJ2-3 | TRBV29-1 | TRBD2 | CSVNGGRARMVNTQYF | TGCAGCGTTAATGGCGGGAGGGCCAGAATGGTTAATACGCAGTATTTT
few | TRBJ2-5 | TRBV18 | . | CASSPPVFSGQETQYF | TGTGCCAGCTCGCCCCCCGTATTTAGCGGCCAAGAGACCCAGTACTTC
few | TRBJ2-7 | TRBV20-1 | TRBD2 | CSASRLAGGLYEQYF | TGCAGTGCGAGCAGACTAGCGGGAGGTCTGTACGAGCAGTACTTC
. | TRBJ2-3 | TRBV29-1 | TRBD2 | CSAPGATGLTAGGRPTDTQYF | TGCAGCGCCCCCGGGGCCACGGGTCTTACAGCGGGAGGCCGCCCCACAGATACGCAGTATTTT
. | TRBJ2-5 | TRBV29-1 | TRBD1 | CSVGGTAGETQYF | TGCAGCGTTGGGGGGACAGCTGGAGAGACCCAGTACTTC
. | TRBJ2-7 | TRBV20-1 | TRBD2 | CSARGVGLAGPYEQYF | TGCAGTGCTAGAGGCGTGGGACTAGCGGGACCCTACGAGCAGTACTTC
many | TRBJ2-5 | TRBV11-2 | . | CASSGRRERLKGTQYF | TGTGCCAGCAGCGGAAGACGGGAGAGGTTAAAGGGGACCCAGTACTTC
many | TRBJ1-4 | TRBV29-1 | . | CSVADSWSQLFF | TGCAGCGTCGCCGACTCATGGAGTCAACTGTTTTTT
few | TRBJ1-1 | TRBV4-2 | . | CASRTPGTPNTEAFF | TGTGCCAGCAGAACTCCCGGGACACCGAACACTGAAGCTTTCTTT
few | TRBJ2-5 | TRBV5-1 | . | CASSLVGAPETQYF | TGCGCCAGCAGCTTGGTAGGTGCGCCAGAGACCCAGTACTTC
few | TRBJ2-1 | TRBV15 | . | CATSRVAVGSYNEQFF | TGTGCCACCAGCAGAGTAGCGGTGGGCTCCTACAATGAGCAGTTCTTC
. | TRBJ2-7 | TRBV20-1 | TRBD2 | CSAHKREVHHYEQYF | TGCAGTGCCCATAAGCGGGAGGTACACCATTACGAGCAGTACTTC
few | TRBJ1-1 | TRBV10-1 | . | CASRRKGPRQLNTEAFF | TGCGCCAGCAGGCGTAAAGGACCGAGACAGCTCAACACTGAAGCTTTCTTT
many | TRBJ2-1 | TRBV19 | . | CASSSLFNLARSYNEQFF | TGTGCCAGTAGTTCCCTCTTCAATCTAGCGCGCTCCTACAATGAGCAGTTCTTC
. | TRBJ2-5 | TRBV20-1 | TRBD2 | CSARGNPSGRTQETQYF | TGCAGTGCTAGAGGCAACCCTAGCGGGAGGACTCAAGAGACCCAGTACTTC
. | TRBJ2-3 | TRBV29-1 | TRBD1 | CSVGTGGF | TGCAGCGTTGGGACAGGGGGATTT
. | TRBJ2-7 | TRBV7-9 | TRBD2 | CASSPGGGLSYEQYF | TGTGCCAGCAGCCCCGGGGGGGGACTCTCCTACGAGCAGTACTTC
. | TRBJ1-5 | TRBV10-3 | . | CAISESGVGDQPQHF | TGTGCCATCAGTGAGTCAGGTGTCGGCGATCAGCCCCAGCATTTT
. | TRBJ1-1 | TRBV9 | . | CASAGVLNTEAFF | TGTGCCAGCGCGGGCGTCTTGAACACTGAAGCTTTCTTT
. | TRBJ1-2 | TRBV6-5 | . | CASSYRDGYNYGYTF | TGTGCCAGCAGTTACAGGGACGGCTATAACTATGGCTACACCTTC
. | TRBJ2-2 | TRBV15 | TRBD2 | CATSRVEGGSTGELFF | TGTGCCACCAGCAGAGTTGAGGGAGGGTCTACCGGGGAGCTGTTTTTT
. | TRBJ2-7 | TRBV4-1 | . | CASSQPPSGTYEQYF | TGCGCCAGCAGCCAACCGCCATCCGGGACCTACGAGCAGTACTTC
. | TRBJ2-7 | TRBV10-1 | . | CANKQVVISTRTSYEQYF | TGCGCCAACAAGCAAGTCGTGATTTCGACACGGACTTCCTACGAGCAGTACTTC
few | TRBJ2-5 | TRBV7-9 | . | CASGPWRQEHQETQYF | TGTGCCAGCGGCCCTTGGCGCCAGGAACACCAAGAGACCCAGTACTTC
. | TRBJ2-2 | TRBV27 | . | CASSWKAATNTGELFF | TGTGCCAGCAGTTGGAAGGCGGCTACGAACACCGGGGAGCTGTTTTTT
. | TRBJ1-1 | TRBV11-2 | TRBD1 | CASSYPVDRGGTEAFF | TGTGCCAGCAGCTATCCCGTAGACAGGGGGGGCACTGAAGCTTTCTTT
many | TRBJ2-1 | TRBV6-1 | TRBD2 | CASSEGTSGVNEQFF | TGTGCCAGCAGTGAGGGGACTAGCGGGGTAAATGAGCAGTTCTTC
many | TRBJ1-5 | TRBV20-1 | TRBD1 | CSARDSPLSNQPQHF | TGCAGTGCCCGGGACAGTCCGCTTAGCAATCAGCCCCAGCATTTT
few | TRBJ2-1 | TRBV20-1 | TRBD2 | CSANFLAGVGSYNEQFF | TGCAGTGCTAATTTTCTAGCGGGAGTCGGCTCCTACAATGAGCAGTTCTTC
few | TRBJ1-2 | TRBV29-1 | . | CSVSGTIPHYGYTF | TGCAGCGTCAGCGGGACCATTCCCCACTATGGCTACACCTTC
. | TRBJ2-7 | TRBV6-5 | TRBD2 | CASSYSPAASGTYEQYF | TGTGCCAGCAGTTACTCACCGGCGGCTAGCGGGACCTACGAGCAGTACTTC
few | TRBJ2-5 | TRBV10-3 | . | CAIAERETQYF | TGTGCCATCGCTGAGAGGGAGACCCAGTACTTC
. | TRBJ2-1 | TRBV27 | . | CASRRPGIPPYNEQFF | TGTGCCAGCCGACGGCCAGGGATCCCCCCCTACAATGAGCAGTTCTTC
. | TRBJ2-5 | TRBV3-1 | TRBD2 | CASSPSLRLAGGQETQYF | TGTGCCAGCAGCCCCTCCCTCCGACTAGCGGGAGGGCAAGAGACCCAGTACTTC
once | TRBJ2-5 | TRBV27 | TRBD2 | CASSSAGTSRETQYF | TGTGCCAGCAGTTCAGCCGGGACTAGCAGGGAGACCCAGTACTTC
. | TRBJ2-7 | TRBV4-1 | . | CASSPGPWATNEQYF | TGCGCCAGCAGCCCCGGGCCTTGGGCTACTAATGAGCAGTACTTC
many | TRBJ1-4 | TRBV5-1 | TRBD1 | CASSLKGTGNEKLFF | TGCGCCAGCAGCTTGAAAGGGACAGGGAACGAAAAACTGTTTTTT
many | TRBJ2-7 | TRBV5-1 | TRBD2 | CASSLWGTAGAPLEQYF | TGCGCCAGCAGCTTGTGGGGAACGGCGGGAGCCCCTCTCGAGCAGTACTTC
. | TRBJ2-3 | TRBV5-1 | . | CASSLGLESGTDTQYF | TGCGCCAGCAGCTTGGGGCTAGAGTCGGGCACAGATACGCAGTATTTT
. | TRBJ1-6 | TRBV7-9 | TRBD1 | CASSWTGGNSPLHF | TGTGCCAGCAGCTGGACAGGGGGTAATTCACCCCTCCACTTT
few | TRBJ1-5 | TRBV12-3/TRBV12-4 | . | CASSFPGVGSQHF | TGTGCCAGCAGTTTCCCTGGTGTCGGGTCCCAGCATTTT
many | TRBJ1-1 | TRBV27 | . | CASSFRGKATEAFF | TGTGCCAGCAGTTTCAGGGGTAAGGCTACTGAAGCTTTCTTT
few | TRBJ2-1 | TRBV14 | . | CASSRPGGGEQFF | TGTGCCAGCAGCCGCCCAGGGGGAGGAGAGCAGTTCTTC
. | TRBJ2-7 | TRBV7-8 | . | CASSLVRRSQEQYF | TGTGCCAGCAGCTTAGTCCGTCGCAGTCAAGAGCAGTACTTC
few | TRBJ1-3 | TRBV6-5 | . | CASSYDLSGNTIYF | TGTGCCAGCAGTTACGACCTCTCTGGAAACACCATATATTTT
. | TRBJ2-7 | TRBV7-9 | . | CASSGTIQAYEQYF | TGTGCCAGCAGCGGGACAATACAAGCCTACGAGCAGTACTTC
few | TRBJ1-5 | TRBV5-1 | TRBD1 | CASSTLRDRGPLGQPQHF | TGCGCCAGCAGCACCCTCCGGGACAGGGGACCCCTTGGGCAGCCCCAGCATTTT
few | TRBJ2-2 | TRBV20-1 | . | CSAMVPGELFF | TGCAGTGCTATGGTCCCCGGGGAGCTGTTTTTT
few | TRBJ2-7 | TRBV29-1 | . | CSVVVLGSYEQYF | TGCAGCGTTGTTGTCCTCGGCTCCTACGAGCAGTACTTC
. | TRBJ2-3 | TRBV20-1 | TRBD2 | CSTTPCSGSGSKNTQYF | TGCAGTACGACCCCTTGTTCAGGTAGCGGGAGTAAGAATACGCAGTATTTT
. | TRBJ1-3 | TRBV4-1 | . | CASSRPNRVVGNTIYF | TGCGCCAGCAGCCGACCAAACAGGGTTGTTGGAAACACCATATATTTT
. | TRBJ1-5 | TRBV10-2 | TRBD1 | CASSHLQGAKQPQHF | TGCGCCAGCAGTCACTTACAGGGGGCGAAGCAGCCCCAGCATTTT